A selection of T cell receptor beta chains follows, all from one sample in a study of CD8 T cells in Susac syndrome. Each CDR3 protein gets one entry after TCRdb re-called the immunoSEQ multiplex PCR reads with MiXCR. The table records some 120,000 distinct CDR3 sequences, roughly 96% of them present only once. The sequencing sample was made of CD4+ T cells from PBMCs. The receptors were gathered from a human donor in good health. The CDR3 runs from the conserved cysteine through the conserved F or W. A D gene is named only where the DNA matches it firmly. Clone size is stated in some rows and not others, as once, few, many or a class when expanded.

J gene	V gene	D gene	clone size	CDR3 DNA	CDR3 protein
TRBJ1-1	TRBV29-1	TRBD1	-	TGCAGCGGGACACAGGGGGGCAGTGAAGCTTTCTTT	CSGTQGGSEAFF
TRBJ1-3	TRBV5-1	-	-	TGCGCCAGCAGCTTCGCGGGGGCAGGAGCCTCTGGAAACACCATATATTTT	CASSFAGAGASGNTIYF
TRBJ2-1	TRBV4-1	TRBD1	-	TGCGCCAGCAGCCAAGAGGGGACAGGGGGCTTCGATGAGCAGTTCTTC	CASSQEGTGGFDEQFF
TRBJ2-3	TRBV7-9	-	-	TGTGCCAGCATCCTAAGTATTGGTCGGAGTCCTAGCACAGATACGCAGTATTTT	CASILSIGRSPSTDTQYF
TRBJ2-5	TRBV6-6	TRBD1	once	TGTGCCAGCCGGGGACAGGACCAAGAGACCCAGTACTTC	CASRGQDQETQYF
TRBJ1-3	TRBV6-6	-	-	TGTGCCAGCAGTTCGCATGGAAACACCATATATTTT	CASSSHGNTIYF
TRBJ1-5	TRBV6-2/TRBV6-3	TRBD1	-	TGTGCCAGCAGGCAGACAGGGGGAGGCAATCAGCCCCAGCATTTT	CASRQTGGGNQPQHF
TRBJ2-2	TRBV4-1	-	-	TGCGCCAGCAGCCAAGATCCCCTTGGGACCGGGGAGCTGTTTTTT	CASSQDPLGTGELFF
TRBJ1-4	TRBV3-1	-	-	TGTGCCAGCAGCCACGAGAGAGGGGCAACTAATGAAAAACTGTTTTTT	CASSHERGATNEKLFF
TRBJ1-2	TRBV3-1	-	once	TGTGCCAGCAGCCAAGAAGGAGGGGCCTATGGCTACACCTTC	CASSQEGGAYGYTF